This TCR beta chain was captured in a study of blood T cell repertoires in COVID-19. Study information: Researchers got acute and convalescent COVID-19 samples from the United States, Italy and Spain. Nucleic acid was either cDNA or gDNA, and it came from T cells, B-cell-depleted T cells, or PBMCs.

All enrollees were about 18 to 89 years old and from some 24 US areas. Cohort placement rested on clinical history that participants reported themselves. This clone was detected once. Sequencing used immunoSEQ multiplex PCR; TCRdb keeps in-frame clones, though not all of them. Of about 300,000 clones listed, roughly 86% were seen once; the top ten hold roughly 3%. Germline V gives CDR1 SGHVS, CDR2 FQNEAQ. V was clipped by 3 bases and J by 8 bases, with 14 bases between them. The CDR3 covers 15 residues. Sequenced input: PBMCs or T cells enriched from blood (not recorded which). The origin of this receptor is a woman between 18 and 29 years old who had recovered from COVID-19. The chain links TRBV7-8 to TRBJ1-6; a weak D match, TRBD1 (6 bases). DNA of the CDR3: TGTGCCAGCAGCTTCGGAGCAGGGGATTATTCACCCCTCCACTTT. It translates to CASSFGAGDYSPLHF.